The TCR beta chain under discussion was sequenced for a study of CD8+ T cells in alopecia areata. Study context: Patients in the treated group were given tofacitinib by mouth, 5 to 10 mg twice a day. Patients took tofacitinib for 6 to 18 months, followed by 6 drug-free months. Study conclusions and caveats: It was observed that many expanded lesional clones persisted in scalp and blood during tofacitinib. Expanded CD8+ clones among the top 100, as well as scalp clonality, were significantly decreased by tofacitinib.

As for this clone: Its antigen is currently unknown.

cDNA prepared by RNA extraction and subsequent reverse transcription served as the template for sequencing. Only in-frame clones appear in the TCRdb table, and some are missing; sequencing was by immunoSEQ multiplex PCR. The table shows approximately 190,000 clones, with roughly 60% occurring only once. Treatment in this sample: oral pan-JAK inhibitor, 5-10 mg twice daily. V was trimmed by 4 bases and J by 4 bases, leaving 18 bases between them. The CDR3 spans 15 residues. Looked up from germline, CDR1 is SGDLS and CDR2 is YYNGEE. The gene calls are TRBV9 and TRBJ2-7; D possibly matches TRBD1 or TRBD2 (7 bases each). The sequence was obtained from a human donor with alopecia areata. Material: CD4+ T cells sorted from blood, obtained at week 24, from a patient treated with tofacitinib. In DNA, the CDR3 is TGTGCCAGCAGCTCAGGGGGGGATGCTCTTTACGAGCAGTACTTC. It codes for CASSSGGDALYEQYF.